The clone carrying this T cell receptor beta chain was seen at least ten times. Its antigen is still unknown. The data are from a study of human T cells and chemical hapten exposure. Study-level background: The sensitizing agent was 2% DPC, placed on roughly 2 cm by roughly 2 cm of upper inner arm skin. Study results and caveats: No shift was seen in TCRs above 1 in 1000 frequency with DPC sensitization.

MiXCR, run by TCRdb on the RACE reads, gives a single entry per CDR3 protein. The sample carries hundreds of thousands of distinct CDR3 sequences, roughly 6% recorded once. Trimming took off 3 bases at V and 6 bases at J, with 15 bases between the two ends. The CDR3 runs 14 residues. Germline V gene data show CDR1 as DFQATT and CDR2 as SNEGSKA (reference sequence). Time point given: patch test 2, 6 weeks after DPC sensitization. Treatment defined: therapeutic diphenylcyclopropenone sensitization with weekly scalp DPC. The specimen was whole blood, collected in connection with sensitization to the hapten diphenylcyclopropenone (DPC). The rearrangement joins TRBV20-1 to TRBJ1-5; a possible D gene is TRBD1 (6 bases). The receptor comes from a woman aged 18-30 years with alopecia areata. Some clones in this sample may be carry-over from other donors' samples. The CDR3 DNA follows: TGCAGTGCTAGGTGGGGGGCTGAGAGTCAGCCCCAGCATTTT. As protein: CSARWGAESQPQHF.